These 22 T cell receptor beta chains were sequenced from one sample in a study of blood T cells in healthy people across ages. The authors ran a second PCR of 7 to 11 cycles using a sample-barcoded 5' primer and a J-beta primer mix. TCRdb analysed the 5' RACE reads with MiXCR anew, one entry per CDR3 protein. Of about a million distinct CDR3 sequences detected, more than 30% appear once; the ten largest clones hold about an eighth. Specimen: blood. The receptors stem from a man aged 18-30 years in good health.

This clonotype was detected a few times. The V and J genes are TRBV9 and TRBJ2-1, with unresolved D. The CDR3 is made up of 15 amino acids. Trimming cost V 1 base and J 3 bases, with 11 bases left between them. CDR1 and CDR2 (germline): SGDLS, YYNGEE. The CDR3 reads CASSVLTARYNEQFF. The CDR3 region has the DNA TGTGCCAGCAGCGTACTAACGGCACGCTACAATGAGCAGTTCTTC.

This clonotype was picked up a small number of times. The V gene is TRBV28, the J gene TRBJ2-5; unclear D gene. The CDR3 totals 11 residues. Trimming left V 3 bases short and J 6 bases short, with 5 bases between. The germline CDR1 and CDR2 sequences are MDHEN and SYDVKM. Here the CDR3 reads CASSFLQTQYF. The CDR3 DNA reads as TGTGCCAGCAGTTTTCTGCAGACCCAGTACTTC.

The chain employs TRBV27 and TRBJ1-5; TRBD1 matches at 8 bases. V shed 0 bases, J shed 2 bases, and the junction held 0 bases outside the gene matches. Germline V CDR1 and CDR2: MNHEY, SMNVEV (reference sequence). This CDR3 region has 15 residues. DNA for the CDR3: TGTGCCAGCAGTTTATCGACAGGGGGCAATCAGCCCCAGCATTTT. Translated: CASSLSTGGNQPQHF.

The chain employs TRBV4-1 and TRBJ1-2; no firm D call. The CDR3 totals 16 residues. Between the trimmed V and J ends, which lost 0 bases and 8 bases, there was a span of 19 bases. Germline V gives CDR1 MGHRA, CDR2 YSYEKL. The CDR3 region is CASSQEGKAPSRGYTF. CDR3 DNA sequence: TGCGCCAGCAGCCAAGAAGGAAAGGCTCCGTCTCGCGGCTACACCTTC.

This clonotype was seen at least ten times. At one boundary the junction diverges from the germline segment, which might be a read error. This rearrangement joins TRBV5-1 to TRBJ1-1; D not resolved. This CDR3 spans 13 amino acids. Germline CDR1 reads SGHRS; CDR2 reads YFSETQ. The chain's CDR3 is CASSPRQNTEAFF. Written as DNA, the CDR3 is TGTGCCAGCAGTCCGCGGCAGAACACTGAAGCTTTCTTT.

This clonotype was observed a handful of times. The chain has TRBV7-9 and TRBJ2-3; maybe TRBD1 (5 bases). This CDR3 contains 18 residues. The germline gives CDR1 SEHNR, CDR2 FQNEAQ (reference sequence). With 0 bases removed from V and 0 bases from J, the gap between germline ends came to 16 bases. The CDR3 reads CASSLAPWGSTSTDTQYF. The DNA of the CDR3 is TGTGCCAGCAGCTTAGCTCCGTGGGGCAGTACTAGCACAGATACGCAGTATTTT.

The V and J genes are TRBV19 and TRBJ2-3; D could derive from TRBD1 or TRBD2 (6 bases each). CDR1 LNHDA and CDR2 SQIVND come from the germline V gene (reference sequence). Trimming left V 6 bases short and J 2 bases short, with 15 bases between. The CDR3 extends over 15 amino acids. The CDR3 loop reads CASSPGGSITDTQYF. CDR3 bases: TGTGCCAGTAGCCCCGGGGGCAGTATCACAGATACGCAGTATTTT. Combining the CDR3 with reference TRBV19 and TRBJ2-3 gives the whole variable domain DGGITQSPKYLFRKEGQNVTLSCEQNLNHDAMYWYRQDPGQGLRLIYYSQIVNDFQKGDIAEGYSVSREKKESFPLTVTSAQKNPTAFYLCASSPGGSITDTQYFGPGTRLTVL.

This clonotype was recorded a few times. The chain is built from TRBV7-2 and TRBJ2-1; D not certain. The CDR3 length is 14 residues. Trimming shortened V by 1 base and J by 3 bases, and 7 bases separated the two germline ends. The germline V gene encodes CDR1 SGHTA and CDR2 FQGNSA. CDR3 DNA: TGTGCCAGCAGCTTAGGATCAGACTACAATGAGCAGTTCTTC. Protein: CASSLGSDYNEQFF.

The chain joins TRBV6-4 to TRBJ2-2; unclear D gene. V gave up 8 bases and J gave up 3 bases, with 10 bases separating them. CDR1 MRHNA and CDR2 SNTAGT come from the germline V gene. The CDR3 is 13 amino acids. CDR3 in amino acids: CASAKVDTGELFF. The CDR3, as DNA: TGTGCCAGCGCGAAGGTCGACACCGGGGAGCTGTTTTTT.

This clonotype was counted ten times or more. The chain links TRBV5-1 to TRBJ2-3; D remains unclear. V was shortened by 1 base and J by 2 bases, with 5 bases between the two germline ends. Germline V gene data show CDR1 as SGHRS and CDR2 as YFSETQ. The CDR3 length is 13 residues. CDR3: CASSLKITDTQYF. The CDR3 nucleotides read TGCGCCAGCAGCTTGAAAATCACAGATACGCAGTATTTT.

The chain carries TRBV12-3 or TRBV12-4 and TRBJ1-1, with a weak D call TRBD1 (5 bases). Trimming shortened V by 8 bases and J by 5 bases, and 6 bases separated the two germline ends. The length of the CDR3 is 10 residues. In nucleotides, the CDR3 is TGTGCCAGCCCAGGGACTGAAGCTTTCTTT. Residues: CASPGTEAFF.

Concerning this clonotype itself: The junction departs from the called germline gene at one end, perhaps through a read error. The gene calls are TRBV4-1 and TRBJ2-7; TRBD1 matches 9 bases. This CDR3 is 14 amino acids long. CDR1 and CDR2 (germline): MGHRA, YSYEKL. CDR3 amino acids: CAGSRDRVSHEQYF. The CDR3, as DNA: TGCGCCGGCAGCCGGGACAGGGTCAGTCACGAGCAGTACTTC.

The rearrangement links TRBV27 to TRBJ1-2; no clear D. V was cut by 1 base and J by 2 bases, with 5 bases left in between. This CDR3 is built from 13 residues. Germline assignment: CDR1 MNHEY and CDR2 SMNVEV (reference sequence). The CDR3 nucleotides read TGTGCCAGCAGTTTATTTGCGAACTATGGCTACACCTTC. It translates to CASSLFANYGYTF.

This clonotype was counted many times. The chain links TRBV4-2 to TRBJ2-3, with 9 bases fitting TRBD2. The V gene end was trimmed by 2 bases and the J gene end by 1 base; junction bases not matched to a gene: 4. The CDR3 totals 16 residues. CDR1 is LGHNA, CDR2 YNFKEQ, per germline. CDR3 nucleotide sequence: TGTGCCAGCAGCCAACTCGGGACTAGCCGCACAGATACGCAGTATTTT. The encoded protein is CASSQLGTSRTDTQYF.

The V and J genes are TRBV25-1 and TRBJ1-2; 10 nucleotides line up with TRBD1. Trimming took 11 bases from V and 7 from J; bases not matched to a gene: 7. CDR3 length: 12 residues. Per the germline V gene, CDR1 is MGHDK and CDR2 is SYGVNS. The CDR3 loop is CAASRDRGGYTF. In DNA form, the CDR3 reads TGTGCCGCCTCCCGGGACAGGGGTGGCTACACCTTC.

This clonotype was observed a handful of times. The genes are TRBV20-1 and TRBJ2-3; tentative D call: TRBD2 (6 bases). There are 17 residues in the CDR3. The ends were cut back, 0 bases at V and 5 bases at J, with 21 bases in the middle. Germline V gene sequence: CDR1 DFQATT, CDR2 SNEGSKA (reference sequence). CDR3 DNA: TGCAGTGCTAGAGATCCAGGCGGGGATCTTAACGGAGATACGCAGTATTTT. The encoded protein is CSARDPGGDLNGDTQYF.

V is TRBV12-3 or TRBV12-4 and J is TRBJ2-7, with no clear D. This CDR3 region has 13 residues. The ends were cut back, 4 bases at V and 2 bases at J, with 9 bases in the middle. The CDR3 DNA follows: TGTGCCAGCAGTTGCGGCAGAACCTACGAGCAGTACTTC. It specifies CASSCGRTYEQYF.

J is TRBJ2-3 and V is TRBV4-3; D possibly corresponds to TRBD2 (7 bases). V was shortened by 0 bases and J by 5 bases, with 18 bases between the two germline ends. The CDR3 is 17 residues long. Germline V gene lookup returns CDR1 LGHNA and CDR2 YSLEER. For the CDR3, the DNA is TGCGCCAGCAGCCAAGATCATCGGGGAGGGGGTGAAGATACGCAGTATTTT. This codes for CASSQDHRGGGEDTQYF.

This clonotype has more than one count but fewer than ten. V is TRBV20-1 and J is TRBJ1-5, with 8 bases fitting TRBD1. J was trimmed by 4 bases and V by 4 bases; bases with no gene match: 3. CDR3 length: 13 amino acids. CDR1 is DFQATT and CDR2 is SNEGSKA in the germline V gene (reference sequence). CDR3 in amino acids: CSANDRGNQPQHF. CDR3 DNA sequence: TGCAGTGCTAACGACAGGGGTAATCAGCCCCAGCATTTT.

This clonotype was seen a few times. The chain recombines TRBV11-2 with TRBJ1-2, with D uncertain. CDR1 is SGHAT, CDR2 FQNNGV, per germline. Trimming left V 5 bases short and J 8 bases short, with 21 bases between. CDR3 length equals 15 residues. The CDR3 region has the DNA TGTGCCAGCAGCCCATTAGACATGCCCTCGAGGGGCTACACCTTC. Protein: CASSPLDMPSRGYTF.

Here the CDR3 DNA reads TGTGCCACCAGTGGGAGTGTGTCCTACAATGAGCAGTTCTTC. Its translation: CATSGSVSYNEQFF. V and J are TRBV24-1 and TRBJ2-1; D is ambiguous. The CDR3 spans 14 residues. Germline assignment: CDR1 KGHDR and CDR2 SFDVKD. Trimming stripped 5 bases from V and 1 base from J, with 8 bases between.

V and J are TRBV19 and TRBJ2-3; D is unclear. This CDR3 is 15 amino acids long. The V end lost 9 bases, the J end lost 6 bases, and 22 bases lay between the germline ends. The germline CDR1 and CDR2 sequences are LNHDA and SQIVND (reference sequence). CDR3 loop: CASKESVYSADTQYF. CDR3 DNA: TGTGCCAGCAAGGAGTCGGTCTACTCGGCGGATACGCAGTATTTT.